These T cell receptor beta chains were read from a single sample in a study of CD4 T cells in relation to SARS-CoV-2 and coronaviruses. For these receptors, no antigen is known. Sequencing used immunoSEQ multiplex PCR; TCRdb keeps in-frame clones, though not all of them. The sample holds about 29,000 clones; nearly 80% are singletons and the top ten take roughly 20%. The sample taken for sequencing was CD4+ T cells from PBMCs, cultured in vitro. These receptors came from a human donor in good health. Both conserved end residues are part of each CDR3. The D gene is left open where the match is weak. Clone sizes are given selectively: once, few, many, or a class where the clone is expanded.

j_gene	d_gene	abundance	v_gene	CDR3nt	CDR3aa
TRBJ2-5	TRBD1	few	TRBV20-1	TGCAGTGCTGGACAGGAAGAGACCCAGTACTTC	CSAGQEETQYF
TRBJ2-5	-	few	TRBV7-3	TGTGCCAGCAGCTTATGGGGGCAGACCCAAGAGACCCAGTACTTC	CASSLWGQTQETQYF
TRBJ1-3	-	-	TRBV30	TGTGCCTGGGAGAAGAGGACAGCCTCTGGAAACACCATATATTTT	CAWEKRTASGNTIYF
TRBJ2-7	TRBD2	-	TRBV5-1	TGCGCCAGCAGCTTGGCGACTAGCGGGGGCGAGGAGCAGTACTTC	CASSLATSGGEEQYF
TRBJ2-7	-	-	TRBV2	TGTGCCAGCAGACGACAGACCTACGAGCAGTACTTC	CASRRQTYEQYF
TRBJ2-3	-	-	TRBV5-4	TGTGCCAGCAGCTTGGGTTTAGGCACAGATACGCAGTATTTT	CASSLGLGTDTQYF
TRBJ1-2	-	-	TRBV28	TGTGCCAGCAGTTCCTTGACAGACCACTATGGCTACACCTTC	CASSSLTDHYGYTF
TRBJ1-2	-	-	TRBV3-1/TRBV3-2	TGTGCCAGCAGCCAAGAATGGGCGCGGGATGGCTACACCTTC	CASSQEWARDGYTF
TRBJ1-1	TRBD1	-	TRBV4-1	TGCGCCAGTCGACCCACAGGGGGCCCGGGAGCTAGAGAAGCTTTCTTT	CASRPTGGPGAREAFF
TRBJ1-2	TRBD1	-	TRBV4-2	TGTGCCAGCAGCCCCTCACGAGGGGGCGACACCTATGGCTACACCTTC	CASSPSRGGDTYGYTF
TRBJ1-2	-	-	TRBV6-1	TGTGCCAGCAGTGAGTTTAACTATGGCTACACCTTC	CASSEFNYGYTF
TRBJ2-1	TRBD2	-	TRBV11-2	TGTGCCAGCAGCCCACTAGCGGGGGGTGGCAATGAGCAGTTCTTC	CASSPLAGGGNEQFF
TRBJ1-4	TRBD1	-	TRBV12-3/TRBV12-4	TGTGCCAGCAGCGGACAGGGTGCCGAAAAACTGTTTTTT	CASSGQGAEKLFF
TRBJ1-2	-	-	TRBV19	TGTGCCAGTAGTATAACGGCAAGTATCCCCCTCGGCTACACCTTC	CASSITASIPLGYTF